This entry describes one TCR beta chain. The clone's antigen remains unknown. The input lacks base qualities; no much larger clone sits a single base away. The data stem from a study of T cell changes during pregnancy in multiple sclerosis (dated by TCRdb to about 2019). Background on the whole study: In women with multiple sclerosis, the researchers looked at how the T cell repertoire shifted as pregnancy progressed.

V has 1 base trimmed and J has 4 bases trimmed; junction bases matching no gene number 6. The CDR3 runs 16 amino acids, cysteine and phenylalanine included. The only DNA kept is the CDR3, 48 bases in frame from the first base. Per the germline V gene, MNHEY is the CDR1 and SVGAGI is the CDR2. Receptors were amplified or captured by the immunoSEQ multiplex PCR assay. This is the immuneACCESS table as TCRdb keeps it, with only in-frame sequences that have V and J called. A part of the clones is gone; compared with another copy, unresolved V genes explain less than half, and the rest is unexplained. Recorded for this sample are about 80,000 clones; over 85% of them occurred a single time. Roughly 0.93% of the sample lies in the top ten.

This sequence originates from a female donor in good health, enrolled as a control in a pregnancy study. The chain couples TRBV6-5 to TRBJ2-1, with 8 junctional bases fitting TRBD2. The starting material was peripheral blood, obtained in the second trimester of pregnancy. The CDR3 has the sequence CASSYFRGGGYNEQFF. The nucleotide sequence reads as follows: TGTGCCAGCAGTTACTTCCGGGGGGGAGGGTACAATGAGCAGTTCTTC.